What follows describes a single T cell receptor beta chain. Profiling relied on immunoSEQ multiplex PCR, and the TCRdb table lists in-frame clones only, not all of them. This table holds around 370,000 clones, approximately 96% found once. Trimming removed 1 base from V and 0 bases from J; junction bases left unmatched: 9. Germline CDR1 and CDR2: SGHTA and FQGNSA. The CDR3 length is 19 residues. These data originate in a study of shared clonotypes between healthy human individuals. The sequence was obtained from a man between 25 and 39 years old in good health. The chain uses TRBV7-2 and TRBJ2-1, with TRBD2 identical over 10 bases. The sample taken for sequencing was memory CD8+ T cells sorted from blood. As to subset: CD45RO+ cells pooled with CCR7-negative TemRA cells. CDR3 nucleotide sequence: TGTGCCAGCAGCTTAGACGGTGGACTAGCGGACATCTCCTACAATGAGCAGTTCTTC. It translates to CASSLDGGLADISYNEQFF. The full variable domain, in which reference TRBV7-2 and TRBJ2-1 provide the parts outside the CDR3, is GAGVSQSPSNKVTEKGKDVELRCDPISGHTALYWYRQSLGQGLEFLIYFQGNSAPDKSGLPSDRFSAERTGGSVSTLTIQRTQQEDSAVYLCASSLDGGLADISYNEQFFGPGTRLTVL.